This TCR beta chain comes out of a study of T cells in narcolepsy (dated by TCRdb to 2017 to 2018). General notes on the study: Healthy control donors were enrolled in the study alongside patients who had narcolepsy type 1 or type 2 (NT1, NT2). The study sought autoreactive T cells targeting hypocretin neuron self-antigens (hypocretin, TRIB2) in narcolepsy patients, using TCR Vbeta sequencing to track clonotypes in blood and CSF. What the research found in general, with its limitations: Numbers of sequenced blood memory CD4+ clonotypes were comparable, with averages of approximately 39,000 in patients and 33,354 in controls. According to the report, autoreactive clonotypes were detected serially in the blood of the same patients and of different patients, but not in healthy controls. In plots comparing CSF and blood CD4+ T cell clonotypes from the same patient, HCRT-specific and TRIB2-specific autoreactive clonotypes were highlighted. Certain blood memory CD4+ repertoires from patients and controls had no sequences that matched autoreactive T cell clones.

The method behind the library was the immunoSEQ multiplex PCR assay. TCRdb provides this immuneACCESS table in a form limited to in-frame rearrangements. Some clones are lacking; in checked studies, under half of them reflect an unresolved V gene, and why the rest are absent is not known. Within this sample are 31,000 or so clones, with 85% to 90% of them counted one time only. The leading ten clones occupy around 1.2% of the sample. As to this clone: Its antigen specificity is not known. No base quality values were provided; no much bigger clone lies one nucleotide off.

Measured from the cysteine to the phenylalanine, the CDR3 is 14 residues long. The only DNA kept is the CDR3, 42 bases in frame from the first base. V and J are trimmed by 1 base and 2 bases, and the gene matches miss 1 base of the junction. CDR1 is given as SGHRS and CDR2 as YFSETQ, both from the germline V gene. For TCR Vbeta sequencing, memory CD4+ T cells were sorted ex vivo from the peripheral blood of narcolepsy patients and healthy controls. The sequence joins TRBV5-1 to TRBJ2-3, with TRBD2 identical over 7 junction bases. Source material: CD45RA- memory CD4+ T cells from PBMCs. The cell subset or site tag for this specimen amounts to: memory T cells sorted ex vivo from peripheral blood. The receptor was derived from a human donor with narcolepsy. DNA sequence: TGCGCCAGCAGCTTGCTAGCGGTCACAGATACGCAGTATTTT. Translation gives CASSLLAVTDTQYF.